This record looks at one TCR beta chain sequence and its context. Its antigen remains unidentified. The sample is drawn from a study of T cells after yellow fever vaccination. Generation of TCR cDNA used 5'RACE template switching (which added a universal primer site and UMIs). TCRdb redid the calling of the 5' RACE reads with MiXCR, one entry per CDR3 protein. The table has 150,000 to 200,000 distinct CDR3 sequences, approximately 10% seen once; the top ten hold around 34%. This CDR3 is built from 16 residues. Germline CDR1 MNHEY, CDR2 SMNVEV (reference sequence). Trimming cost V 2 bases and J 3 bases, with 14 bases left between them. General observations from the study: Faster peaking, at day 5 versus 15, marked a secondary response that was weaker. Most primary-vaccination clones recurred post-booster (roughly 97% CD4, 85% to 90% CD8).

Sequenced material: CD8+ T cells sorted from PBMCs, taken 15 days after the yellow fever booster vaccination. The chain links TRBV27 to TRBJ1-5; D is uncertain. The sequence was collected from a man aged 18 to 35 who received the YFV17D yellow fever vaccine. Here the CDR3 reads CASSLRLEGPNQPQHF. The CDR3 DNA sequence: TGTGCCAGCAGTTTACGGCTGGAAGGACCCAATCAGCCCCAGCATTTT.